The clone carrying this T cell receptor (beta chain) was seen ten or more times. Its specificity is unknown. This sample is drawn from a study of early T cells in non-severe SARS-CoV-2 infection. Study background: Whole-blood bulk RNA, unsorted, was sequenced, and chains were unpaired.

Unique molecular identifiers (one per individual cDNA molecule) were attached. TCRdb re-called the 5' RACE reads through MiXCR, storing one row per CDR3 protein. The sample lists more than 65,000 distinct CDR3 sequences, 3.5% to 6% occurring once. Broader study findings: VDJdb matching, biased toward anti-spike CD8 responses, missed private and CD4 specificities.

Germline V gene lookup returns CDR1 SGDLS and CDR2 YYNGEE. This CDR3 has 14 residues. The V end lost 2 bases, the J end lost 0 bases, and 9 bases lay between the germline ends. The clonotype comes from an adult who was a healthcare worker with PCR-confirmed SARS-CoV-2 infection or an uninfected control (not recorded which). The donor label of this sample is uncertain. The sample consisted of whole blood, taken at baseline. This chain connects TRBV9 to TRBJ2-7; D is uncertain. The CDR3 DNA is TGTGCCAGCAGCGTTACCACGGTCTCCTACGAGCAGTACTTC. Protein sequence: CASSVTTVSYEQYF.